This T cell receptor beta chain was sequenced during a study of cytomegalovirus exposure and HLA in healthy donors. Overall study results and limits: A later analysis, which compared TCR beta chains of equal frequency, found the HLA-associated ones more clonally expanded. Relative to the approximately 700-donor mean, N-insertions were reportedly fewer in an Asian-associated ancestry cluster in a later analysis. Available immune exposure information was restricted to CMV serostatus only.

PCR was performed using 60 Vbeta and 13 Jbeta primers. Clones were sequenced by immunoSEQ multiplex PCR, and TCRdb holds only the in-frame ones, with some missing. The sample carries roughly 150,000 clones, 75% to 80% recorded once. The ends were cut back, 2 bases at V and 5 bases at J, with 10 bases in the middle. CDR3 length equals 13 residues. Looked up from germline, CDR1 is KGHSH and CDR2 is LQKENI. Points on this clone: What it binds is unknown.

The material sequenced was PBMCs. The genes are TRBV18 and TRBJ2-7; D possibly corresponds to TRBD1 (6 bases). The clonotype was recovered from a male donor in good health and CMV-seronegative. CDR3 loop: CASSPTGWHEQYF. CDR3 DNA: TGTGCCAGCTCACCAACAGGGTGGCACGAGCAGTACTTC.